The clone carrying this TCR beta chain was seen a few times. Its antigen is not known. The data were taken from a study of post-analysis software for immune sequencing data. Study outcomes and limitations: When the samples were clustered directly with F measure, those that had been prepared in the same batch showed strong co-clustering. Compared with controls, patients had more of 4 to 6 TRBV segments, including TRBV5-6, TRBV5-1 and TRBV20-1. There was significantly lower normalized Chao1 diversity in multiple sclerosis patients than in controls.

The CDR3 length is 13 residues. Per the germline V gene, CDR1 is SEHNR and CDR2 is FQNEAQ (reference sequence). The junction had 5 bases not matched to a gene; V was cut back by 5 bases and J by 5 bases. Built from TCR beta cDNA, the libraries had unique molecular identifiers in them. Each sample of roughly 0.9 to 10 million input T cells yielded roughly 0.5 million cDNA molecules, so each molecule approximated one T cell. From the PCR reads, TCRdb called clonotypes with MiXCR, one entry per CDR3 protein. The repertoire holds approximately 690,000 distinct CDR3 sequences, around 60% seen once, with 10% to 12% in the top ten.

The rearrangement uses TRBV7-9 and TRBJ2-7, with 8 nucleotides matching TRBD1. The TCR originated in a girl aged 2-15 years with multiple sclerosis. The specimen was blood. The CDR3 region has the DNA TGTGCCAGCAGCCCACCGGACAGGGACGAGCAGTACTTC. This encodes CASSPPDRDEQYF.